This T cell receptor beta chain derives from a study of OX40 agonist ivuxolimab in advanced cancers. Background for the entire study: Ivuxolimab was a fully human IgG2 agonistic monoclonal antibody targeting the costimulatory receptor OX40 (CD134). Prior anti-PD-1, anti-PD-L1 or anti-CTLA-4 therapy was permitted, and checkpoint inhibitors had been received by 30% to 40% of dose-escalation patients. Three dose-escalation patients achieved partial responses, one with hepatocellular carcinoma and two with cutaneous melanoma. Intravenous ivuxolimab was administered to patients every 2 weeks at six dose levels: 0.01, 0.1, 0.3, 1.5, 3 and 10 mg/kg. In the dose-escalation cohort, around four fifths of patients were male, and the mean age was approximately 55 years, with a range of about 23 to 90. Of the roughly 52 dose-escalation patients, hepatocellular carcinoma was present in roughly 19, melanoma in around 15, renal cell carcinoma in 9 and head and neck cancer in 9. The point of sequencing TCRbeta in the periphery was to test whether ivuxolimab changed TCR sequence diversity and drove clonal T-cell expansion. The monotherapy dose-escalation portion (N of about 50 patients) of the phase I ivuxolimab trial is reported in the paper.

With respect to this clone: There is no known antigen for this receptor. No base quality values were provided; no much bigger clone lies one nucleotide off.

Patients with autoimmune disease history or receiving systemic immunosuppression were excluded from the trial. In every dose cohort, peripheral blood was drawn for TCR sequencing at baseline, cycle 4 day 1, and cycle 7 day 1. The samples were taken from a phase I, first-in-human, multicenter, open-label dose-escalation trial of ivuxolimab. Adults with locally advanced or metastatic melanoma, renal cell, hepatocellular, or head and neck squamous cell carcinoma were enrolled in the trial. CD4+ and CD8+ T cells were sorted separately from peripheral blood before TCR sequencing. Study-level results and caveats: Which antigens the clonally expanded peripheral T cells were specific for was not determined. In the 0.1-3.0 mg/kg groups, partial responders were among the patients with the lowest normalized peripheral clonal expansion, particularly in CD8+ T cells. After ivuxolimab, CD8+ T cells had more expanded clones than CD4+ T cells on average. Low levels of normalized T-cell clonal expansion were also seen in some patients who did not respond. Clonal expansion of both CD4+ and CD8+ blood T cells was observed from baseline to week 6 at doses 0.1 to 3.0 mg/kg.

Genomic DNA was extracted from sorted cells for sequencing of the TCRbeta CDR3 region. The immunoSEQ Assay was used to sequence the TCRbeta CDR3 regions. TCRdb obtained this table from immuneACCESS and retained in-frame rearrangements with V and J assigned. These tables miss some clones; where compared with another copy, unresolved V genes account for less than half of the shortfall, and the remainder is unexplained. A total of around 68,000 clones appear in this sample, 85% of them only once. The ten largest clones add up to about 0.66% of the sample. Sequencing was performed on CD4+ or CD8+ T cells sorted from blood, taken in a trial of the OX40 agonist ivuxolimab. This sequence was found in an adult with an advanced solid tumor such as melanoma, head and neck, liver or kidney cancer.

The DNA reads as follows: TGTGCCAGCAGTAAGAAGGACAGGGGCGCCTACAATGAGCAGTTCTTC. Translated, it gives CASSKKDRGAYNEQFF. The rearrangement combines TRBV2 with TRBJ2-1; TRBD1 agrees with 9 junctional bases. V is pruned by 5 bases and J by 2 bases, leaving 7 bases of the junction without a gene match. CDR1 and CDR2 (SNHLY, FYNNEI) derive from the germline V gene. The CDR3, from cysteine to phenylalanine, totals 16 residues. This entry keeps only the CDR3 DNA: 48 bases, framed from base 1.